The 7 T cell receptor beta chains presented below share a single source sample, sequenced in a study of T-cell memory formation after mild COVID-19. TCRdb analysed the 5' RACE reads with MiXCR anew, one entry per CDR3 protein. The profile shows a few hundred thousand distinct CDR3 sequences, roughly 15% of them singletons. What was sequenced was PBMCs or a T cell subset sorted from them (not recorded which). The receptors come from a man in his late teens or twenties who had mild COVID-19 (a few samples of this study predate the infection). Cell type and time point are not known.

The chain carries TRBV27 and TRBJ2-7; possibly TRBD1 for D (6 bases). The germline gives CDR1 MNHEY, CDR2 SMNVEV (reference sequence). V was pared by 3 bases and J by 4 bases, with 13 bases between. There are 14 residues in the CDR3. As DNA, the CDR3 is TGTGCCAGCAGTTTGGCAGGGGCGAGGTACGAGCAGTACTTC. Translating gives CASSLAGARYEQYF.

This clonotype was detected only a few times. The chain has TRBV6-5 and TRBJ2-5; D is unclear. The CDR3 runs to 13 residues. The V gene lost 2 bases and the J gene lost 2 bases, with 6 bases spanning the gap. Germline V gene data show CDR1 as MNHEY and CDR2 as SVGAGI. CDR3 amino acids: CASSYIGQETQYF. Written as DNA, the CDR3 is TGTGCCAGCAGTTACATAGGACAAGAGACCCAGTACTTC.

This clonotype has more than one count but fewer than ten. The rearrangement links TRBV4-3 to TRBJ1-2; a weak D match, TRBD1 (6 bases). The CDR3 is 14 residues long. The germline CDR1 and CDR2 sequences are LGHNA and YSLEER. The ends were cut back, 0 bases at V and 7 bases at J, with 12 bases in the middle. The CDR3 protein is CASSQDHKGGGYTF. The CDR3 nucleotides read TGCGCCAGCAGCCAAGATCACAAGGGGGGTGGCTACACCTTC.

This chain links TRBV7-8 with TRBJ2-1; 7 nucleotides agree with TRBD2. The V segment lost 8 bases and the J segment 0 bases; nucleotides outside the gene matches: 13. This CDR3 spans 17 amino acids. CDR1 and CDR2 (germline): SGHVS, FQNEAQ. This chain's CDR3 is CASEVSTSLSSYNEQFF. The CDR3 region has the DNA TGTGCCAGCGAAGTCTCGACTAGCCTGAGCTCCTACAATGAGCAGTTCTTC.

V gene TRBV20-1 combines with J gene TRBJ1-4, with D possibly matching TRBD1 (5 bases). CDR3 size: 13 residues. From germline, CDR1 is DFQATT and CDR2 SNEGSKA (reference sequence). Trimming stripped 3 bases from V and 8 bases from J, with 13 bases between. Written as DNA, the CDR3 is TGCAGTGCTAGTTATGGGGGTGAGGAAAAACTGTTTTTT. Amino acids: CSASYGGEEKLFF.

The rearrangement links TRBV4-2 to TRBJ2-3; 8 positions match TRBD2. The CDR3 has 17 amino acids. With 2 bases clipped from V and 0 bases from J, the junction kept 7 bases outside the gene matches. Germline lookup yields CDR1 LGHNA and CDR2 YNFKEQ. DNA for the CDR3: TGTGCCAGCAGCCAACTATCGGGCGGGGGGAGCACAGATACGCAGTATTTT. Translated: CASSQLSGGGSTDTQYF.

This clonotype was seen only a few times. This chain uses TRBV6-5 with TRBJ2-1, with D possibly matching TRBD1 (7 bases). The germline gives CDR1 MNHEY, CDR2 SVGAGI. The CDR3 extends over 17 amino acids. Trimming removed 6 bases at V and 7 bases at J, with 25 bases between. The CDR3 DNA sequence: TGTGCCAGCAGACCCACAGGACAGGCGGGATTAAGGAATGAGCAGTTCTTC. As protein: CASRPTGQAGLRNEQFF.